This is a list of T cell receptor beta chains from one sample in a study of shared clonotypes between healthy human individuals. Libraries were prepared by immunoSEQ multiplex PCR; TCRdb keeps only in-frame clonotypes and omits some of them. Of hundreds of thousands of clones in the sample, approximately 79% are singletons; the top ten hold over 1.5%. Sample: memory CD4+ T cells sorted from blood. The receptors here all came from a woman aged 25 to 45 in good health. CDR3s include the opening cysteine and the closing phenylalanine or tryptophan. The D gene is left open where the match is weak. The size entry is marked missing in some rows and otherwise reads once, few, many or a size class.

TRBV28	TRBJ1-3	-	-	CASQFGGIHSGNTIYF	TGTGCCAGTCAGTTTGGGGGAATACACTCTGGAAACACCATATATTTT
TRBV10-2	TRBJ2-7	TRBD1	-	CASSEYRGNEQYF	TGCGCCAGCAGTGAATACAGGGGAAACGAGCAGTACTTC
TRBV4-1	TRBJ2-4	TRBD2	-	CASSQLTGLAGGNIQYF	TGCGCCAGCAGCCAACTTACGGGACTAGCAGGTGGTAACATTCAGTACTTC
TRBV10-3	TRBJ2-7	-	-	CAISIPGRRGEQYF	TGTGCCATCAGTATCCCCGGTAGGAGGGGAGAGCAGTACTTC
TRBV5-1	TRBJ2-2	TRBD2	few	CASSFTSGRGTGELFF	TGCGCCAGCAGCTTCACTAGCGGGAGGGGCACCGGGGAGCTGTTTTTT
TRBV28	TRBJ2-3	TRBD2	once	CASSTTSGRALDTQYF	TGTGCCAGCAGTACGACTAGCGGGAGGGCCCTGGATACGCAGTATTTT
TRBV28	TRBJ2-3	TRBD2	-	CASRLAGVTLSTDTQYF	TGTGCCAGCAGACTAGCGGGAGTGACGTTGAGCACAGATACGCAGTATTTT
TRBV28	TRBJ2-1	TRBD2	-	CASSFESLLAAYNEQFF	TGTGCCAGCAGTTTCGAATCCTTGCTAGCGGCTTACAATGAGCAGTTCTTC
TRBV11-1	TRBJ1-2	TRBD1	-	CASSLDRADGYTF	TGTGCCAGCAGTCTAGACAGGGCCGATGGCTACACCTTC
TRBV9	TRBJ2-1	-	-	CASSVDGHRGYEQFF	TGTGCCAGCAGCGTAGACGGACACCGGGGGTATGAGCAGTTCTTC
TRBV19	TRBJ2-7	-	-	CASSIPGSSYEQYF	TGTGCCAGTAGTATTCCGGGAAGTTCCTACGAGCAGTACTTC
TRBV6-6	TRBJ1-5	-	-	CASSYGGKVQPQHF	TGTGCCAGCAGTTACGGGGGGAAGGTACAGCCCCAGCATTTT
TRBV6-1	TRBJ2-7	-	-	CAGGGREQYF	TGTGCCGGGGGTGGGCGAGAGCAGTACTTC
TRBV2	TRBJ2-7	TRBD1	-	CASTPGQGSYEQYF	TGTGCCAGCACCCCGGGACAGGGTTCCTACGAGCAGTACTTC
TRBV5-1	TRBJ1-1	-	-	CATFREFAEAFF	TGCGCCACCTTCCGGGAGTTCGCTGAAGCTTTCTTT
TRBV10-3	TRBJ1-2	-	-	CAISESRGSYGYTF	TGTGCCATCAGTGAGAGCAGGGGAAGCTATGGCTACACCTTC
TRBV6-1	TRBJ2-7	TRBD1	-	CASSDGQGGSDEQYF	TGTGCCAGCAGTGACGGACAGGGAGGTTCTGACGAGCAGTACTTC
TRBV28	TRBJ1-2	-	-	CASLILGANYGYTF	TGTGCCAGCCTAATACTTGGAGCTAACTATGGCTACACCTTC
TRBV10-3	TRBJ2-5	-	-	CAISESGETQYF	TGTGCCATCAGTGAGTCGGGGGAGACCCAGTACTTC
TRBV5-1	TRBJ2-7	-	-	CASKVVGSSYEQYF	TGCGCCAGCAAAGTTGTTGGGAGCTCCTACGAGCAGTACTTC
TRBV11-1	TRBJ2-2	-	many	CASSGPPGELFF	TGTGCCAGCAGCGGTCCCCCCGGGGAGCTGTTTTTT
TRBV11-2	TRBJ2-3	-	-	CASSTIQISTDTQYF	TGTGCCAGCAGCACGATACAGATTAGCACAGATACGCAGTATTTT
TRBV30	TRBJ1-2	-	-	CAWSVHYGYTF	TGTGCCTGGAGCGTTCACTATGGCTACACCTTC
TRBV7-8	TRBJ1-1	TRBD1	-	CASSDPTGGGTEAFF	TGTGCCAGCAGCGACCCGACAGGGGGAGGGACTGAAGCTTTCTTT
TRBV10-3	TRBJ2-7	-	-	CAINSRDAEPYEQYF	TGTGCCATCAATTCCCGGGACGCAGAACCCTACGAGCAGTACTTC
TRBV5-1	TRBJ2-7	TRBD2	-	CASSPGVTSGYEQYF	TGCGCCAGCAGCCCGGGAGTAACTAGCGGCTACGAGCAGTACTTC
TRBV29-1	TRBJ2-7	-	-	CSVLQNSYEQYF	TGCAGCGTGCTCCAAAACTCCTACGAGCAGTACTTC
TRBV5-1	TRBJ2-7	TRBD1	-	CASSLGTEVGEQYF	TGCGCCAGCAGCCTCGGGACAGAAGTGGGCGAGCAGTACTTC
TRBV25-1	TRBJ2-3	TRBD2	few	CASSEFRRASGSDDTQYF	TGTGCCAGCAGTGAATTTCGTAGGGCTAGCGGGAGCGATGATACGCAGTATTTT